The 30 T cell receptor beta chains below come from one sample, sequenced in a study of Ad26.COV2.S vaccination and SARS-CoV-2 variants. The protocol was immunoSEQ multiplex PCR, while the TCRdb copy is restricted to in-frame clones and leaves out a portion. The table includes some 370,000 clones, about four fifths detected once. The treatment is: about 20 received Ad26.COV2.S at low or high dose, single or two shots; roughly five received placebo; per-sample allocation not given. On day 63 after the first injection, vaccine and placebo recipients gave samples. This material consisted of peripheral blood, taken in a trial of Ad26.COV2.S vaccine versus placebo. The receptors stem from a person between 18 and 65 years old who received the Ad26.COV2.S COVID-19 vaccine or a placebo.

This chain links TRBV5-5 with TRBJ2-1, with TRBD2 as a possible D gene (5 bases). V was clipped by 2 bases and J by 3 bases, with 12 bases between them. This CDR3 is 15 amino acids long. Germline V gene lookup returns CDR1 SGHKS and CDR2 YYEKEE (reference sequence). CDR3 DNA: TGTGCCAGCAGCTTCGAGGTAGCGAGCTACAATGAGCAGTTCTTC. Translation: CASSFEVASYNEQFF.

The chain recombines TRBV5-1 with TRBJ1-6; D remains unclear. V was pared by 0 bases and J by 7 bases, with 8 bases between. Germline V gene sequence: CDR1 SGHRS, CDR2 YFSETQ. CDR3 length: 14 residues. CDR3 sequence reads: CASSLAGSNSPLHF. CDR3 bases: TGCGCCAGCAGCTTGGCCGGGAGCAATTCACCCCTCCACTTT.

The CDR3 coding sequence is TGTGCCAGTAGGGTCGGTCGCCACTCTTGGGAGACCCAGTACTTC. Its translation is CASRVGRHSWETQYF. The rearrangement links TRBV19 to TRBJ2-5; D gene ambiguous. V was cut by 6 bases and J by 5 bases, with 19 bases left in between. This CDR3 is 15 amino acids long. CDR1 and CDR2 from the germline V gene are LNHDA and SQIVND (reference sequence).

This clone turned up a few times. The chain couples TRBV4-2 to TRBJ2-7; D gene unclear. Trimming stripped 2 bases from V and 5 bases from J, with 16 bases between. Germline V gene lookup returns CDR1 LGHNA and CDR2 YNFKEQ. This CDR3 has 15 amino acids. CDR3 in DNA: TGTGCCAGCAGCCAACCGGACGGACCGGTCCACGAGCAGTACTTC. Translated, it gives CASSQPDGPVHEQYF.

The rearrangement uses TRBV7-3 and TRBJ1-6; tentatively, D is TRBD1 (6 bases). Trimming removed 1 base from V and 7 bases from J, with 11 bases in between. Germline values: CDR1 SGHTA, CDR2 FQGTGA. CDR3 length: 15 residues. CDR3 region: CASSLNGGRNSPLHF. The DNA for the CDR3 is TGTGCCAGCAGCTTAAACGGGGGCAGGAATTCACCCCTCCACTTT.

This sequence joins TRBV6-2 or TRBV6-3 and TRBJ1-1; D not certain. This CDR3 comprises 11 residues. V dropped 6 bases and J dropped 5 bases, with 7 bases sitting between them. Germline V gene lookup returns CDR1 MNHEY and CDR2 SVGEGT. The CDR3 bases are TGTGCCAGCAGCTCGAGGACTGAAGCTTTCTTT. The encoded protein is CASSSRTEAFF.

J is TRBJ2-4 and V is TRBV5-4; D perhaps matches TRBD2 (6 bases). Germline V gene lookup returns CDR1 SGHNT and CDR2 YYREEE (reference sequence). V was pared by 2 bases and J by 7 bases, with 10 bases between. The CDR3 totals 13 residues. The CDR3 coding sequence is TGTGCCAGCAGCTTAGGACGGGAGAACATTCAGTACTTC. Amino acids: CASSLGRENIQYF.

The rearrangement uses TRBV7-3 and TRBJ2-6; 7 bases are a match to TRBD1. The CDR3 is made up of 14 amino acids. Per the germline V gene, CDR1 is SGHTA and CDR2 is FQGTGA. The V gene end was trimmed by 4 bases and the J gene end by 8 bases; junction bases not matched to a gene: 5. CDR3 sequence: CASSSRTGSNVLTF. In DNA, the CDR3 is TGTGCCAGCAGCTCGCGGACAGGCTCCAACGTCCTGACTTTC.

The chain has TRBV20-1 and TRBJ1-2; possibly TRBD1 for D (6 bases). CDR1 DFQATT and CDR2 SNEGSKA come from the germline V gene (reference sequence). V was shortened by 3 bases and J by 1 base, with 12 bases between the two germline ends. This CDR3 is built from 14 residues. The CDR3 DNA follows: TGCAGTGCTAGTGGGGGGGCGGATAACTATGGCTACACCTTC. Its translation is CSASGGADNYGYTF.

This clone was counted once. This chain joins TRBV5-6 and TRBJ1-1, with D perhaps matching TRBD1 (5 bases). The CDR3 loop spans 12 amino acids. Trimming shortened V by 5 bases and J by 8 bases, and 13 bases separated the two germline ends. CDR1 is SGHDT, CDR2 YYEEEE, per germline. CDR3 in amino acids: CASSWGPTEAFF. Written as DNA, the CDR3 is TGTGCCAGCAGTTGGGGCCCGACCGAAGCTTTCTTT.

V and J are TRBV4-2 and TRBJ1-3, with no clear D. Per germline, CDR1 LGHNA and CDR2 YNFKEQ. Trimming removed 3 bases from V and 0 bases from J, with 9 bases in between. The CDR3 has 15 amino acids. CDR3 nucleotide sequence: TGTGCCAGCAGCCATCGGAGGGACTCTGGAAACACCATATATTTT. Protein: CASSHRRDSGNTIYF.

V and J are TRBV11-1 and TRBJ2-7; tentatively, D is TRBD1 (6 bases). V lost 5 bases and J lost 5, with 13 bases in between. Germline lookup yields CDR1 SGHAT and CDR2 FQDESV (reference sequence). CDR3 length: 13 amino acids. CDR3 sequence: CASSLGTHNEQYF. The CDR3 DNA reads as TGTGCCAGCAGCCTCGGGACACACAACGAGCAGTACTTC.

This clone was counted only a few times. The DNA of the CDR3 is TGTGCCAGTAGTACGGGGGGGAGCTCCTACAATGAGCAGTTCTTC. Protein product: CASSTGGSSYNEQFF. This chain joins TRBV19 and TRBJ2-1; 8 bases map to TRBD2. The CDR3 totals 15 residues. Germline V gives CDR1 LNHDA, CDR2 SQIVND (reference sequence). Trimming cost V 4 bases and J 0 bases; bases outside gene matches: 2. Combining the CDR3 with reference TRBV19 and TRBJ2-1 gives the whole variable domain DGGITQSPKYLFRKEGQNVTLSCEQNLNHDAMYWYRQDPGQGLRLIYYSQIVNDFQKGDIAEGYSVSREKKESFPLTVTSAQKNPTAFYLCASSTGGSSYNEQFFGPGTRLTVL.

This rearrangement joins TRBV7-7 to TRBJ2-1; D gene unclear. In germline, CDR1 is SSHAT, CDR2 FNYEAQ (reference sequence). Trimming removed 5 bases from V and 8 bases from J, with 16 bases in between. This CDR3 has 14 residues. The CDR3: CASSLSITTDEQFF. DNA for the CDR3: TGTGCCAGCAGCCTTAGTATCACGACTGATGAGCAGTTCTTC.

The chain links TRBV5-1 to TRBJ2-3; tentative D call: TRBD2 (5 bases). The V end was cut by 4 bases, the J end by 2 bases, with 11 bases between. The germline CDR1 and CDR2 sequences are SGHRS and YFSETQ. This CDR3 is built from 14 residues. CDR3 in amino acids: CASSPGILTDTQYF. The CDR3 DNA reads TGCGCCAGCAGCCCCGGGATCCTCACAGATACGCAGTATTTT.

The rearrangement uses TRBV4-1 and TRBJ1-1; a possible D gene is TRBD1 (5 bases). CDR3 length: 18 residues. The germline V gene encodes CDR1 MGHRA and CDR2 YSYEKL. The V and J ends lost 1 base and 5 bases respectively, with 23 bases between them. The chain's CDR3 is CASSQGRLRGGGRTEAFF. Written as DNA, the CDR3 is TGCGCCAGCAGCCAAGGACGACTACGGGGTGGGGGTCGGACTGAAGCTTTCTTT.

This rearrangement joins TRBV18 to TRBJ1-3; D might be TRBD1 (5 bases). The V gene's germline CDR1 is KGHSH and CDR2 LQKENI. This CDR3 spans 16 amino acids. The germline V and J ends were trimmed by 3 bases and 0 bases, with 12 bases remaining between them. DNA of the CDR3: TGTGCCAGCTCACCGCCCGGACACCGCTCTGGAAACACCATATATTTT. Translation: CASSPPGHRSGNTIYF. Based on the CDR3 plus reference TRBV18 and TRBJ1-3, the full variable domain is NAGVMQNPRHLVRRRGQEARLRCSPMKGHSHVYWYRQLPEEGLKFMVYLQKENIIDESGMPKERFSAEFPKEGPSILRIQQVVRGDSAAYFCASSPPGHRSGNTIYFGEGSWLTVV.

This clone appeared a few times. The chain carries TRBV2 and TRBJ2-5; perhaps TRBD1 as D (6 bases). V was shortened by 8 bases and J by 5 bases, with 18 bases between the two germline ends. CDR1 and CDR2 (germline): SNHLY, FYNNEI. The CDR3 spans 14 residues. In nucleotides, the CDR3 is TGTGCCAGCTGCCGAGACAGGAGGCAGGAGACCCAGTACTTC. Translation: CASCRDRRQETQYF.

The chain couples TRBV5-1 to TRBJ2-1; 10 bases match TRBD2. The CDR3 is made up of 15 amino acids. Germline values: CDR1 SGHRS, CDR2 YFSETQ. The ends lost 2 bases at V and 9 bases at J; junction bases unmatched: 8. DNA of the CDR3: TGCGCCAGCAGCTTTCGGATAGCGGGGGGCGGTGAGCAGTTCTTC. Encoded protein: CASSFRIAGGGEQFF.

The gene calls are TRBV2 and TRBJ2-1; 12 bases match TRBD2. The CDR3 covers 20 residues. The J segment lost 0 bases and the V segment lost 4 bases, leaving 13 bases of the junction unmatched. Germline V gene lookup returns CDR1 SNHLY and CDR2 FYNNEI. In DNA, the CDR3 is TGTGCCAGCAGTGGTCTTTCTAGCGGGGGGGCTATTGGCTCCTACAATGAGCAGTTCTTC. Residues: CASSGLSSGGAIGSYNEQFF.

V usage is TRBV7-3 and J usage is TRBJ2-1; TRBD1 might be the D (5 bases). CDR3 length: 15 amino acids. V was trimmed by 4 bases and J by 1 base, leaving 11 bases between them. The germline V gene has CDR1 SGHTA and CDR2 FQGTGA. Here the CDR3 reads CASSSGHGSYNEQFF. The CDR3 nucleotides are TGTGCCAGCAGCTCAGGACATGGGTCCTACAATGAGCAGTTCTTC.

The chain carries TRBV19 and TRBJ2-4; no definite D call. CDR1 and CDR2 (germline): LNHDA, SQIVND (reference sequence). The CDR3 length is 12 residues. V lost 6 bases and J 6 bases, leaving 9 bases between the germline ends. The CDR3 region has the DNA TGTGCCAGTAGCCCGTGGGGAAACATTCAGTACTTC. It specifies CASSPWGNIQYF.

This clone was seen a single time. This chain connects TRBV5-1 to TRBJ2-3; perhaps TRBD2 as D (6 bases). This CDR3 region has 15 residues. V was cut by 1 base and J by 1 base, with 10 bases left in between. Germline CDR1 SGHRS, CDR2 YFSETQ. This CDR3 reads CASSLRGGGTDTQYF. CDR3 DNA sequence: TGCGCCAGCAGCTTGCGCGGAGGGGGCACAGATACGCAGTATTTT.

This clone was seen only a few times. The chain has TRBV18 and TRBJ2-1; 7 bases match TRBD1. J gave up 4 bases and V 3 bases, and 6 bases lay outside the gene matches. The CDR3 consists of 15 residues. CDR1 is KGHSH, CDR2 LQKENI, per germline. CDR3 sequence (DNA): TGTGCCAGCTCACCTAGGACAGGATTTTACAATGAGCAGTTCTTC. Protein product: CASSPRTGFYNEQFF.

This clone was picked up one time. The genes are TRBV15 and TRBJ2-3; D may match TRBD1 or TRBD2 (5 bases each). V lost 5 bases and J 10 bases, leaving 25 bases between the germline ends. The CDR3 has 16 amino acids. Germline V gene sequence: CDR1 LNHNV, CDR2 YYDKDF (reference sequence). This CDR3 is CATSGVEGSVGLSQYF. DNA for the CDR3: TGTGCCACCAGCGGGGTCGAGGGTAGCGTGGGGCTTTCGCAGTATTTT.

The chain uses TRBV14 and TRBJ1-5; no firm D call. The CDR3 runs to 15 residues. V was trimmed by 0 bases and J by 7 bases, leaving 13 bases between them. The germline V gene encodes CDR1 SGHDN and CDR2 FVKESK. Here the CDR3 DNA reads TGTGCCAGCAGCCAAGATATGGGAAGTAAACAGCCCCAGCATTTT. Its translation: CASSQDMGSKQPQHF.

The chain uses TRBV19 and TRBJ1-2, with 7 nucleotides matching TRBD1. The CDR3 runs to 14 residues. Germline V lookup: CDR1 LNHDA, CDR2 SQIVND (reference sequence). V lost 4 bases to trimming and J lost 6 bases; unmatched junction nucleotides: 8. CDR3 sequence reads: CASSTRQGTDGYTF. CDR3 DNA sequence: TGTGCCAGTAGTACCAGACAGGGTACGGATGGCTACACCTTC.

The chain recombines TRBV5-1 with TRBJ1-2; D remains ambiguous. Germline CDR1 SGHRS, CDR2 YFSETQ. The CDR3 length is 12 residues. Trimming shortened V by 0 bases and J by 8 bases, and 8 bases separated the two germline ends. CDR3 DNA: TGCGCCAGCAGCTTGGATGTTCGGGGCTACACCTTC. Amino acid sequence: CASSLDVRGYTF. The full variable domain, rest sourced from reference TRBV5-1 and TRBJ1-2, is KAGVTQTPRYLIKTRGQQVTLSCSPISGHRSVSWYQQTPGQGLQFLFEYFSETQRNKGNFPGRFSGRQFSNSRSEMNVSTLELGDSALYLCASSLDVRGYTFGSGTRLTVV.

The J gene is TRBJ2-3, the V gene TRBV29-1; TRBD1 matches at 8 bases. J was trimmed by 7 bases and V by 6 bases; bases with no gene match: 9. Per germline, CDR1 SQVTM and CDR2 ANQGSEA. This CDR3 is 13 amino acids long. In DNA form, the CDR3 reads TGCAGCGTATGGACAGGGACGGTGAATACGCAGTATTTT. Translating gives CSVWTGTVNTQYF.

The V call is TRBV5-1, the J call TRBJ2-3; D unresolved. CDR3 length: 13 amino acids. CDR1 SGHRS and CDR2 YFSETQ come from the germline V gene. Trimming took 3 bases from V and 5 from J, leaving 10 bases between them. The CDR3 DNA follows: TGCGCCAGCAGCTGGGATGGCAGAGATACGCAGTATTTT. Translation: CASSWDGRDTQYF.